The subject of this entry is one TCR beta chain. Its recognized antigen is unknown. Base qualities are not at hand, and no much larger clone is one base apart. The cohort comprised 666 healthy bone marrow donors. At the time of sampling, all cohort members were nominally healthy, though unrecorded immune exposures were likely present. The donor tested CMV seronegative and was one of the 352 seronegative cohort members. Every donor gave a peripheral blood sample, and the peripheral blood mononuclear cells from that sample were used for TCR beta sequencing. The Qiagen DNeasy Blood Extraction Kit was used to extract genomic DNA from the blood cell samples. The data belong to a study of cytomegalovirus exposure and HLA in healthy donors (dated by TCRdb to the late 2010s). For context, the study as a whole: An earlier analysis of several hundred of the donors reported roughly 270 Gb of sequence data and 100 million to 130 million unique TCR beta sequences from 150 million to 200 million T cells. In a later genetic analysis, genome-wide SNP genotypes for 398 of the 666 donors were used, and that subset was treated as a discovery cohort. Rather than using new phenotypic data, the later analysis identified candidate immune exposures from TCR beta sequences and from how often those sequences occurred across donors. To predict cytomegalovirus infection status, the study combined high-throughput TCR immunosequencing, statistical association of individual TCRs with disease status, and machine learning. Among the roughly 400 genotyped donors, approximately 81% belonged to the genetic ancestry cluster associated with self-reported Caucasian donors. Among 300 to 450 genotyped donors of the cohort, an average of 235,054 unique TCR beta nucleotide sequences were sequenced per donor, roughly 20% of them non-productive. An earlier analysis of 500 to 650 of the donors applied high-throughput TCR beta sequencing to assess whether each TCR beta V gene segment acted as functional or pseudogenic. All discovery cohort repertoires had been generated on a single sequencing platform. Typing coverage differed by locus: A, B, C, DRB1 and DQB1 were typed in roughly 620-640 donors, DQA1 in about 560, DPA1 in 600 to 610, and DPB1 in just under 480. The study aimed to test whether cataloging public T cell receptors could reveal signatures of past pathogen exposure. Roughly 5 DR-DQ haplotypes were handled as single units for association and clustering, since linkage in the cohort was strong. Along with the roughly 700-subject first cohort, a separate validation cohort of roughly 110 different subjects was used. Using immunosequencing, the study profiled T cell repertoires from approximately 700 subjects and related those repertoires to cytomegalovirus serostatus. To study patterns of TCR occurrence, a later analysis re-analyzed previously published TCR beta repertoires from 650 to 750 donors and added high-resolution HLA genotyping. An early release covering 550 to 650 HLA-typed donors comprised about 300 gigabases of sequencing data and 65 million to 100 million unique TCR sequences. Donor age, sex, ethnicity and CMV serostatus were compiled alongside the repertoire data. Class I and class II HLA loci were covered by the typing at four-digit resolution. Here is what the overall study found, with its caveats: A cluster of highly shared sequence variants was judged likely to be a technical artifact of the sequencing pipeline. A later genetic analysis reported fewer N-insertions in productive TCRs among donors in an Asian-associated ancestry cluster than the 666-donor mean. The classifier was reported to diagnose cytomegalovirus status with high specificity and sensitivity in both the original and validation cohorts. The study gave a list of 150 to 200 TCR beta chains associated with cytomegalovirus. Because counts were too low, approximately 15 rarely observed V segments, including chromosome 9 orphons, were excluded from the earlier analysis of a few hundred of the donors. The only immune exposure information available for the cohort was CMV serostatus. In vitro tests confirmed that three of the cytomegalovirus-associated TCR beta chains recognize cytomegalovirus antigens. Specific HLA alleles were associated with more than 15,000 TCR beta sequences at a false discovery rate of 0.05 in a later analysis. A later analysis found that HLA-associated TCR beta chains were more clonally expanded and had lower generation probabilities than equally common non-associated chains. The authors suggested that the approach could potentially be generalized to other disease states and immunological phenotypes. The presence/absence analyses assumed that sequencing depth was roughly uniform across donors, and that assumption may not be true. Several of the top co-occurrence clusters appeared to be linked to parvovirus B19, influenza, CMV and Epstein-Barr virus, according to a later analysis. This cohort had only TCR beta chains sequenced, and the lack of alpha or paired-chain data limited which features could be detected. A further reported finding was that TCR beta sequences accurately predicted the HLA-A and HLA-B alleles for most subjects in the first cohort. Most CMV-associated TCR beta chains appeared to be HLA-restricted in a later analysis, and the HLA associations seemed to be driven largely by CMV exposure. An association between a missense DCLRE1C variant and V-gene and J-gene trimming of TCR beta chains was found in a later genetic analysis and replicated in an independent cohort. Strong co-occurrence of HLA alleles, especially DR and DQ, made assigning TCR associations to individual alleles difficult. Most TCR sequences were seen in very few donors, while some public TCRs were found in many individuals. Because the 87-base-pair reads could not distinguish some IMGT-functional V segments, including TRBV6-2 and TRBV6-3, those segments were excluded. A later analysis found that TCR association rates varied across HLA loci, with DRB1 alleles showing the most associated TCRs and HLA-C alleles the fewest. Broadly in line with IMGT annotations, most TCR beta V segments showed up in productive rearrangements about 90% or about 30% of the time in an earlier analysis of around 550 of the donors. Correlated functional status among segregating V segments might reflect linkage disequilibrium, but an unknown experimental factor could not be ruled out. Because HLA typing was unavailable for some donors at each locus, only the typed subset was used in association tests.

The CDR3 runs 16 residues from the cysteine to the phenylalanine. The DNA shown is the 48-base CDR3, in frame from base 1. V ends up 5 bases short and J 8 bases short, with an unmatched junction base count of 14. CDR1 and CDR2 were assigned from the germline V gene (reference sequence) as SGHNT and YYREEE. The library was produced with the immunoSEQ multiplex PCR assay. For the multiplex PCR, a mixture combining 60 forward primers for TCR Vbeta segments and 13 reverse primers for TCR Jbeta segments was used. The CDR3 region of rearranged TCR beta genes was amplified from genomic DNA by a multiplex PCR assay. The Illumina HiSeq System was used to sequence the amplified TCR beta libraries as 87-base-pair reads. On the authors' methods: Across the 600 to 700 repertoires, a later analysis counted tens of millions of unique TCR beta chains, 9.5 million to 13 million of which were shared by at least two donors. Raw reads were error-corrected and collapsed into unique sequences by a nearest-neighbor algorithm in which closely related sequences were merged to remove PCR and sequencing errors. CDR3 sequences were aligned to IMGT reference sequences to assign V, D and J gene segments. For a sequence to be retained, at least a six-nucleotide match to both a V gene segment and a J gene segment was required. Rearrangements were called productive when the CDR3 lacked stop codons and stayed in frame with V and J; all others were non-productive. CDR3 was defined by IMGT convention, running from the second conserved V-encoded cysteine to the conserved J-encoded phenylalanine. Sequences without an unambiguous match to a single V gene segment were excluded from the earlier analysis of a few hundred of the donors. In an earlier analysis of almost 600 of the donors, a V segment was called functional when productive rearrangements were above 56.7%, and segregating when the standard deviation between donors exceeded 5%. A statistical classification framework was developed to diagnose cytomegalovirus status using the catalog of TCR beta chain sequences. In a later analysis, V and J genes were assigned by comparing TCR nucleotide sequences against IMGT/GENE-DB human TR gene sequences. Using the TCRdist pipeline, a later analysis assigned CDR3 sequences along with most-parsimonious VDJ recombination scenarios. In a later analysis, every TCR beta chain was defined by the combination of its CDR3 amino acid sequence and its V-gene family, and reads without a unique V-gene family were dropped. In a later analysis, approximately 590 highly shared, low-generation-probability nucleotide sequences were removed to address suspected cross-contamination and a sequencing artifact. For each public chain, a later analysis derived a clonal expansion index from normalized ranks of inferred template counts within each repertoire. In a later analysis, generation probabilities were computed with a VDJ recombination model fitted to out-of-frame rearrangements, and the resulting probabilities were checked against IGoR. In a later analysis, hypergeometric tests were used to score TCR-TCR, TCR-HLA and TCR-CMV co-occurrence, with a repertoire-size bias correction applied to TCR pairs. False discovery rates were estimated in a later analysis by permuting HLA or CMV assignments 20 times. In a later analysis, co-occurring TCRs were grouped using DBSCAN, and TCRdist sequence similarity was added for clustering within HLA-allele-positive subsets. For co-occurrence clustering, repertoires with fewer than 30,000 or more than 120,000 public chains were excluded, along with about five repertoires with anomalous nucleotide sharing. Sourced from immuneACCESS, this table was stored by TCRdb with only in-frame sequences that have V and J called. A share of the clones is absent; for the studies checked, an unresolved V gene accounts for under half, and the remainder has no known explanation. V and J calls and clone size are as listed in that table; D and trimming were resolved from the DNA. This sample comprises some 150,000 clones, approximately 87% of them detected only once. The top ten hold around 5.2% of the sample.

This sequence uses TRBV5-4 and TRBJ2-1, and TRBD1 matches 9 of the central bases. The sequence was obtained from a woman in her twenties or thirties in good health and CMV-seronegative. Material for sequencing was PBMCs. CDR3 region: CASSPLTGQGVDEQFF. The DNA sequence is TGTGCCAGCAGTCCCCTCACGGGACAGGGAGTGGATGAGCAGTTCTTC.